The 27 T cell receptor beta chains below all came from one sample that was sequenced in a study of blood T cell repertoires in COVID-19. TCRdb's table, derived via immunoSEQ multiplex PCR, lists solely in-frame clones and lacks some. The sample includes some 93,000 clones, approximately 86% of them seen just once. The sequenced sample was peripheral blood. The receptors were gathered from a woman older than 75 with acute or convalescent COVID-19.

The CDR3 here is CASSMLGARQPQHF. The DNA of the CDR3 is TGTGCCAGTAGTATGCTGGGGGCAAGACAGCCCCAGCATTTT. V usage is TRBV19 and J usage is TRBJ1-5; TRBD1 might be the D (6 bases). From germline, CDR1 is LNHDA and CDR2 SQIVND (reference sequence). The CDR3 is 14 residues long. V lost 3 bases and J lost 7, with 13 bases in between. The full variable domain, with the rest looked up from reference TRBV19 and TRBJ1-5, is DGGITQSPKYLFRKEGQNVTLSCEQNLNHDAMYWYRQDPGQGLRLIYYSQIVNDFQKGDIAEGYSVSREKKESFPLTVTSAQKNPTAFYLCASSMLGARQPQHFGDGTRLSIL.

Of note for this clone: At one end the junction does not follow the germline gene, possibly because of a read error. The V gene is TRBV7-7, the J gene TRBJ1-1; D gene unclear. This CDR3 has 13 residues. Germline V gives CDR1 SSHAT, CDR2 FNYEAQ (reference sequence). DNA for the CDR3: TGTGCTAGCAGCTTAGTTCGGGACACTGAAGCTTTCTTT. Amino acids: CASSLVRDTEAFF.

The chain carries TRBV4-1 and TRBJ1-5, with 8 bases matching TRBD1. This CDR3 is built from 18 residues. The V segment lost 1 base and the J segment 7 bases; nucleotides outside the gene matches: 15. Germline CDR1 is MGHRA and CDR2 is YSYEKL. The CDR3 DNA follows: TGCGCCAGCAGCCAAGGGGCCGGCGGACAGGGTGGGTCGCAGCCCCAGCATTTT. It yields the protein CASSQGAGGQGGSQPQHF.

This clone showed up just a few times. V usage is TRBV7-8 and J usage is TRBJ1-1; no clear D. In germline, CDR1 is SGHVS, CDR2 FQNEAQ. The CDR3 contains 17 residues. The V end lost 5 bases, the J end lost 0 bases, and 19 bases lay between the germline ends. Written as DNA, the CDR3 is TGTGCCAGCAGCCGCCGTGGCCCGGGGAACATGAACACTGAAGCTTTCTTT. It yields the protein CASSRRGPGNMNTEAFF. Variable domain in full (rest from reference TRBV7-8 and TRBJ1-1): GAGVSQSPRYKVAKRGQDVALRCDPISGHVSLFWYQQALGQGPEFLTYFQNEAQLDKSGLPSDRFFAERPEGSVSTLKIQRTQQEDSAVYLCASSRRGPGNMNTEAFFGQGTRLTVV.

Comment on this clone: One junction end does not reproduce the germline sequence, and a read error may be involved. J is TRBJ2-4 and V is TRBV13, with 8 bases identical to TRBD1. The CDR3 covers 15 residues. Germline CDR1 reads PRHDT; CDR2 reads FYEKMQ (reference sequence). The CDR3 DNA sequence: TGTGCCAGCAGCTACCACAGGGGGACTGAAAACATTCAGTACTTT. The encoded protein is CASSYHRGTENIQYF.

This clone was recorded once. The chain employs TRBV18 and TRBJ2-7; 8 positions agree with TRBD1. Germline CDR1 is KGHSH and CDR2 is LQKENI. This CDR3 has 15 amino acids. The V gene end was trimmed by 4 bases and the J gene end by 2 bases; junction bases not matched to a gene: 7. This CDR3 reads CASSLGQGGTYEQYF. CDR3 DNA: TGTGCCAGCTCACTTGGACAGGGTGGGACCTACGAGCAGTACTTC.

This chain joins TRBV5-5 and TRBJ1-5; D possibly corresponds to TRBD1 (5 bases). Trimming left V 5 bases short and J 1 base short, with 19 bases between. From germline, CDR1 is SGHKS and CDR2 YYEKEE (reference sequence). This CDR3 is 17 amino acids long. In nucleotides, the CDR3 is TGTGCCAGCAGTCCCACGGGGGGGAGGAAAAGCAATCAGCCCCAGCATTTT. Translation: CASSPTGGRKSNQPQHF.

CDR3 protein: CASSLIGGGTNPTIAKNIQYF. In DNA, the CDR3 is TGTGCCAGCAGCTTAATTGGGGGCGGTACCAACCCGACAATAGCCAAAAACATTCAGTACTTC. This chain connects TRBV7-8 to TRBJ2-4, with a tentative D call TRBD1 (6 bases). The V end was cut by 2 bases, the J end by 0 bases, with 26 bases between. Germline CDR1 is SGHVS and CDR2 is FQNEAQ. The CDR3 contains 21 residues.

This rearrangement joins TRBV6-5 to TRBJ2-7; 9 bases align to TRBD1. The CDR3 runs to 15 residues. Looked up from germline, CDR1 is MNHEY and CDR2 is SVGAGI. J lost 5 bases, V lost 2 bases, and 7 bases had no gene match. CDR3 sequence: CASSYPGQGRDEQYF. The CDR3 DNA sequence: TGTGCCAGCAGTTACCCGGGACAGGGCCGGGACGAGCAGTACTTC.

The V call is TRBV9, the J call TRBJ1-6; D gene unclear. The germline CDR1 and CDR2 sequences are SGDLS and YYNGEE. The CDR3 contains 14 residues. V lost 3 bases and J lost 4, with 8 bases in between. The CDR3 DNA is TGTGCCAGCAGCGCGAGTCAATATAATTCACCCCTCCACTTT. Protein sequence: CASSASQYNSPLHF.

The rearrangement uses TRBV18 and TRBJ2-7, with a weak D call TRBD1 (6 bases). V was shortened by 3 bases and J by 6 bases, with 12 bases between the two germline ends. This CDR3 has 13 residues. In germline, CDR1 is KGHSH, CDR2 LQKENI. CDR3 residues: CASSPRTDTEQYF. The CDR3 nucleotides read TGTGCCAGCTCACCCCGGACAGATACCGAGCAGTACTTC.

This chain links TRBV25-1 with TRBJ2-2, with unresolved D. CDR3 length: 13 amino acids. The germline gives CDR1 MGHDK, CDR2 SYGVNS. Between the trimmed V and J ends, which lost 3 bases and 5 bases, there was a span of 7 bases. CDR3: CASSDPLTGELFF. CDR3 nucleotide sequence: TGTGCCAGCAGTGACCCCCTGACCGGGGAGCTGTTTTTT.

The chain has TRBV5-1 and TRBJ2-7, with D maybe TRBD2 (6 bases). The CDR3 contains 14 residues. Germline V gene sequence: CDR1 SGHRS, CDR2 YFSETQ. Trimming took off 1 base at V and 6 bases at J, with 14 bases between the two ends. The CDR3 protein is CASSLFGGVGEQYF. The CDR3 coding sequence is TGCGCCAGCAGCTTGTTCGGAGGGGTCGGCGAGCAGTACTTC. Looking up the rest from reference TRBV5-1 and TRBJ2-7 gives the full variable domain: KAGVTQTPRYLIKTRGQQVTLSCSPISGHRSVSWYQQTPGQGLQFLFEYFSETQRNKGNFPGRFSGRQFSNSRSEMNVSTLELGDSALYLCASSLFGGVGEQYFGPGTRLTVT.

This sequence joins TRBV5-1 and TRBJ2-2; D is unresolved. The CDR3 has 12 residues. CDR1 and CDR2 (germline): SGHRS, YFSETQ. V gave up 2 bases and J gave up 8 bases, with 7 bases separating them. The chain's CDR3 is CASSFEWGELFF. The CDR3 region has the DNA TGCGCCAGCAGCTTCGAGTGGGGGGAGCTGTTTTTT.

The chain links TRBV14 to TRBJ1-5; D not certain. The germline V and J ends were trimmed by 1 base and 7 bases, with 8 bases remaining between them. Germline V gene lookup returns CDR1 SGHDN and CDR2 FVKESK. The CDR3 is 13 residues long. The CDR3 DNA sequence: TGTGCCAGCAGCCAAGGTCCCCCACAGCCCCAGCATTTT. Amino acids: CASSQGPPQPQHF. The complete variable domain, with remaining parts taken from reference TRBV14 and TRBJ1-5, reads EAGVTQFPSHSVIEKGQTVTLRCDPISGHDNLYWYRRVMGKEIKFLLHFVKESKQDESGMPNNRFLAERTGGTYSTLKVQPAELEDSGVYFCASSQGPPQPQHFGDGTRLSIL.

The V and J genes are TRBV2 and TRBJ2-3; TRBD1 agrees at 10 bases. V was pared by 2 bases and J by 14 bases, with 7 bases of the junction left unmatched. The CDR3 is 13 amino acids. CDR1 is SNHLY and CDR2 is FYNNEI in the germline V gene. The CDR3 sequence: CASSESRTGGPYF. The DNA for the CDR3 is TGTGCCAGCAGTGAATCCCGGACAGGGGGTCCGTATTTT.

Written as DNA, the CDR3 is TGTGCCAGCACCCCGGAGGGTGTCTATGGCTACACCTTC. This gives the protein CASTPEGVYGYTF. The chain couples TRBV6-6 to TRBJ1-2, with D unclear. Trimming removed 7 bases from V and 4 bases from J, with 13 bases in between. From germline, CDR1 is MNHNY and CDR2 SVGAGI (reference sequence). The CDR3 contains 13 residues.

The rearrangement joins TRBV7-6 to TRBJ1-4; the match to TRBD1 covers 8 bases. Trimming cost V 4 bases and J 3 bases; bases outside gene matches: 4. CDR1 and CDR2 (germline): SGHVS, FNYEAQ. The CDR3 is 15 residues long. The DNA of the CDR3 is TGTGCCAGCAGCTCGACGACAGGGGCTAATGAAAAACTGTTTTTT. It encodes CASSSTTGANEKLFF.

Here the CDR3 DNA reads TGTGCCAGCAGAAAAACAGGGGAGTACGAGCAGTACTTC. It yields the protein CASRKTGEYEQYF. This chain joins TRBV28 and TRBJ2-7; 7 bases are a match to TRBD1. This CDR3 contains 13 residues. After removal of 6 bases from V and 4 bases from J, the junction contained 6 bases not matched to a gene. Germline V gene data show CDR1 as MDHEN and CDR2 as SYDVKM. Variable domain in full (rest from reference TRBV28 and TRBJ2-7): DVKVTQSSRYLVKRTGEKVFLECVQDMDHENMFWYRQDPGLGLRLIYFSYDVKMKEKGDIPEGYSVSREKKERFSLILESASTNQTSMYLCASRKTGEYEQYFGPGTRLTVT.

This rearrangement joins TRBV12-3 or TRBV12-4 to TRBJ1-2, with D unresolved. Trimming took 3 bases from V and 8 from J, leaving 10 bases between them. The CDR3 covers 12 residues. CDR3 DNA: TGTGCCAGCAGTTTTCACCCGGGGGGCTACACCTTC. It translates to CASSFHPGGYTF.

The chain uses TRBV30 and TRBJ2-7; 9 nucleotides line up with TRBD1. Looked up from germline, CDR1 is GTSNPN and CDR2 is SVGIG (reference sequence). J lost 4 bases, V lost 3 bases, and 4 bases had no gene match. The CDR3 length is 13 residues. The CDR3 sequence is CAWSRDREYEQYF. The CDR3 DNA reads TGTGCCTGGAGCCGGGACAGGGAATACGAGCAGTACTTC.

The chain is built from TRBV7-2 and TRBJ2-1; 10 bases line up with TRBD2. The CDR3 has 17 residues. The germline gives CDR1 SGHTA, CDR2 FQGNSA. Losses at the gene ends were 5 bases for V and 4 bases for J; bases not matched to a gene: 11. CDR3 loop: CASSLQAAGGPYNEQFF. As DNA, the CDR3 is TGTGCCAGCAGCCTCCAAGCAGCGGGGGGGCCTTACAATGAGCAGTTCTTC.

The chain carries TRBV5-1 and TRBJ2-1, with 13 bases aligning to TRBD2. Germline V lookup: CDR1 SGHRS, CDR2 YFSETQ. Trimming took 0 bases from V and 7 from J; bases not matched to a gene: 1. The CDR3 spans 15 residues. The CDR3: CASSLELAGGNEQFF. In nucleotides, the CDR3 is TGCGCCAGCAGCTTGGAACTAGCGGGGGGGAATGAGCAGTTCTTC.

This clone is a singleton in its sample. The chain links TRBV4-2 to TRBJ2-7; possible D gene TRBD1, 5 bases. The CDR3 is 15 amino acids. Germline V lookup: CDR1 LGHNA, CDR2 YNFKEQ. Trimming removed 2 bases at V and 3 bases at J, with 14 bases between. CDR3 residues: CASSQHLQQGYEQYF. DNA of the CDR3: TGTGCCAGCAGCCAACACCTCCAGCAGGGCTACGAGCAGTACTTC.

This rearrangement joins TRBV24-1 to TRBJ2-5, with 10 bases identical to TRBD2. This CDR3 has 17 residues. In germline, CDR1 is KGHDR, CDR2 SFDVKD. The ends lost 3 bases at V and 4 bases at J; junction bases unmatched: 10. Written as DNA, the CDR3 is TGTGCCACCAGTGATCCTTTTGGGGCTAGCGGGGGAGAGACCCAGTACTTC. It specifies CATSDPFGASGGETQYF.

The chain is built from TRBV5-1 and TRBJ2-2; D may be TRBD1 (6 bases). The germline gives CDR1 SGHRS, CDR2 YFSETQ. The CDR3 length is 15 residues. V gave up 4 bases and J gave up 7 bases, with 17 bases separating them. CDR3 in amino acids: CASSGLQGLGGELFF. Here the CDR3 DNA reads TGCGCCAGCAGCGGCCTACAGGGCTTAGGCGGGGAGCTGTTTTTT.

V gene TRBV5-1 combines with J gene TRBJ2-1; 7 bases are shared with TRBD2. The V gene end was trimmed by 0 bases and the J gene end by 4 bases; junction bases not matched to a gene: 4. CDR1 SGHRS and CDR2 YFSETQ come from the germline V gene. CDR3 length equals 15 residues. In DNA, the CDR3 is TGCGCCAGCAGCTTGGACACGGGGGGATACAATGAGCAGTTCTTC. Residues: CASSLDTGGYNEQFF.